This T cell receptor beta chain was identified in a study of T-cell memory formation after mild COVID-19. In this sample, this clonotype turned up a few times. V lost 6 bases and J lost 14, with 15 bases in between. The CDR3 sequence is 11 residues long. 5'RACE with constant-segment primers yielded barcoded, UMI-tagged TCR alpha and TCR beta cDNA libraries. TCRdb redid the calling of the 5' RACE reads with MiXCR, one entry per CDR3 protein. The table lists under 700,000 distinct CDR3 sequences, over 20% of them singletons. The rearrangement uses TRBV12-3 or TRBV12-4 and TRBJ2-3; D may be TRBD1 (6 bases). Sequencing used PBMCs or a T cell subset sorted from them (not recorded which). This TCR was recovered from an adult woman who had mild COVID-19 (a few samples of this study predate the infection). Cell type and time point are not known. The CDR3 DNA sequence: TGTGCCAGCAGCCTTGACAGGCCCCCGTATTTT. The encoded protein is CASSLDRPPYF.